These 2 T cell receptor beta chains came from one sample sequenced in a study of T-cell reconstitution after alpha-beta-depleted transplantation in children. Molecular barcoding with unique molecular identifiers was used for the TCRbeta library. TCRdb re-derived calls from the PCR reads in MiXCR, one entry per CDR3 protein. This sample yields about 600,000 distinct CDR3 sequences, of which about an eighth are seen a single time; approximately 2% belongs to the top ten. The input for sequencing was PBMCs, mostly from graft donor cells, taken 360 days after TCRalphabeta/CD19-depleted stem cell transplant. Receptors were obtained from a male patient between 10 and 17 years old who had a stem cell transplant for acute myeloid leukemia, so the T cells may come from the graft donor.

This clonotype was counted between two and nine times. The chain joins TRBV7-2 to TRBJ2-1; 14 bases are shared with TRBD2. Per the germline V gene, CDR1 is SGHTA and CDR2 is FQGNSA. V lost 5 bases and J lost 12; bases outside the gene matches: 9. This CDR3 region has 15 residues. CDR3 sequence (DNA): TGTGCCAGCAGCCCAGAGGTCGGGACTAGCGGGAGGCAGTTCTTC. This encodes CASSPEVGTSGRQFF.

V gene TRBV29-1 combines with J gene TRBJ2-1; TRBD2 agrees at 12 bases. The CDR3 loop spans 15 amino acids. In germline, CDR1 is SQVTM, CDR2 ANQGSEA. The junction had 6 bases not matched to a gene; V was cut back by 4 bases and J by 5 bases. For the CDR3, the DNA is TGCAGCGTTGCCCTTCGACTAGCGGGGGACAATGAGCAGTTCTTC. Its translation is CSVALRLAGDNEQFF.